Listed here are 10 T cell receptor beta chains from one sample, sequenced in a study of T cell repertoires in cytomegalovirus infection. MiXCR, run by TCRdb on the reads, gives a single entry per CDR3 protein. The sample lists under 450,000 distinct CDR3 sequences, roughly 34% occurring once. Their specific antigens are unknown. Sequenced material: cultured PBMCs, taken from culture after CMV antigen stimulation. All receptors derive from a human donor in good health (CMV status not recorded). Some clones in this sample may be carry-over from other donors' samples.

The table lists this clonotype with many counts. The V call is TRBV7-2, the J call TRBJ2-7, with D hard to call. CDR1 SGHTA and CDR2 FQGNSA come from the germline V gene. Trimming took off 5 bases at V and 2 bases at J, with 4 bases between the two ends. The CDR3 contains 11 residues. The CDR3 loop reads CASSPAYEQYF. CDR3 bases: TGTGCCAGCAGCCCGGCCTACGAGCAGTACTTC. The full variable domain, its missing parts supplied by reference TRBV7-2 and TRBJ2-7, is GAGVSQSPSNKVTEKGKDVELRCDPISGHTALYWYRQSLGQGLEFLIYFQGNSAPDKSGLPSDRFSAERTGGSVSTLTIQRTQQEDSAVYLCASSPAYEQYFGPGTRLTVT.

This clonotype is a singleton in its sample. This chain connects TRBV28 to TRBJ2-7, with a weak D call TRBD2 (6 bases). The V end was cut by 3 bases, the J end by 2 bases, with 14 bases between. Germline CDR1 reads MDHEN; CDR2 reads SYDVKM. The CDR3 extends over 15 amino acids. CDR3 sequence reads: CASSLHGLTAYEQYF. Here the CDR3 DNA reads TGTGCCAGCAGTTTGCATGGACTAACTGCCTACGAGCAGTACTTC.

The chain is built from TRBV19 and TRBJ1-1; D possibly corresponds to TRBD1 (6 bases). Germline CDR1 reads LNHDA; CDR2 reads SQIVND (reference sequence). Trimming shortened V by 5 bases and J by 10 bases, and 14 bases separated the two germline ends. CDR3 length: 12 residues. CDR3 region: CASSPGQYGAFF. The CDR3 nucleotides read TGTGCCAGTAGTCCCGGACAGTACGGAGCTTTCTTT. The full variable domain, rest sourced from reference TRBV19 and TRBJ1-1, is DGGITQSPKYLFRKEGQNVTLSCEQNLNHDAMYWYRQDPGQGLRLIYYSQIVNDFQKGDIAEGYSVSREKKESFPLTVTSAQKNPTAFYLCASSPGQYGAFFGQGTRLTVV.

J is TRBJ2-5 and V is TRBV25-1, with 7 bases that match TRBD1. V was clipped by 8 bases and J by 3 bases; unmatched bases: 9. Germline-derived CDR1 and CDR2 are MGHDK and SYGVNS. The CDR3 sequence is 14 residues long. The CDR3 reads CASVKSTGEETQYF. CDR3 sequence (DNA): TGTGCCAGCGTTAAATCTACAGGGGAAGAGACCCAGTACTTC.

This clonotype has only a few counts. The chain recombines TRBV19 with TRBJ1-5; D ambiguous. Germline values: CDR1 LNHDA, CDR2 SQIVND (reference sequence). The V end was cut by 7 bases, the J end by 3 bases, with 16 bases between. The CDR3 totals 15 residues. The CDR3 bases are TGTGCCAGTAATTTCGGGCAGCTCATCAATCAGCCCCAGCATTTT. Encoded protein: CASNFGQLINQPQHF.

The chain is built from TRBV5-1 and TRBJ1-1, with TRBD1 matching over 9 bases. The germline V gene has CDR1 SGHRS and CDR2 YFSETQ. This CDR3 has 18 residues. The J segment lost 6 bases and the V segment lost 0 bases, leaving 15 bases of the junction unmatched. CDR3 coding DNA: TGCGCCAGCAGCTTGGATCTCGGGACAGGGTCTCGTCGGGCTGAAGCTTTCTTT. It codes for CASSLDLGTGSRRAEAFF.

This clonotype was detected only a few times. CDR3 in DNA: TGTGCCAGCAGCTTGAGGGAGGGATTAGAGACCCAGTACTTC. It encodes CASSLREGLETQYF. J is TRBJ2-5 and V is TRBV7-2, with 7 positions matching TRBD2. The ends lost 3 bases at V and 4 bases at J; junction bases unmatched: 5. CDR3 size: 14 residues. CDR1 and CDR2 from the germline V gene are SGHTA and FQGNSA.

This sequence joins TRBV28 and TRBJ2-5, with 7 bases that match TRBD2. This CDR3 spans 14 amino acids. The germline CDR1 and CDR2 sequences are MDHEN and SYDVKM. V was pared by 4 bases and J by 4 bases, with 6 bases of the junction left unmatched. CDR3 coding DNA: TGTGCCAGCAGTTCGGGCGGGGAGGGAGAGACCCAGTACTTC. This translates into CASSSGGEGETQYF. The full variable domain, with the rest looked up from reference TRBV28 and TRBJ2-5, is DVKVTQSSRYLVKRTGEKVFLECVQDMDHENMFWYRQDPGLGLRLIYFSYDVKMKEKGDIPEGYSVSREKKERFSLILESASTNQTSMYLCASSSGGEGETQYFGPGTRLLVL.

The chain employs TRBV4-1 and TRBJ2-1, with TRBD2 identical over 9 bases. V lost 2 bases and J lost 4; bases outside the gene matches: 6. CDR1 and CDR2 from the germline V gene are MGHRA and YSYEKL. The CDR3 is 16 amino acids. The CDR3 here is CASSQLAGVGYNEQFF. CDR3 in DNA: TGCGCCAGCAGCCAATTAGCGGGAGTCGGGTACAATGAGCAGTTCTTC.

This clonotype was observed a few times. This chain joins TRBV7-2 and TRBJ2-1, with TRBD2 matching over 7 bases. CDR3 size: 19 residues. The V gene's germline CDR1 is SGHTA and CDR2 FQGNSA. The V gene end was trimmed by 1 base and the J gene end by 6 bases; junction bases not matched to a gene: 18. CDR3: CASSLVGLRLFRTSNEQFF. CDR3 DNA: TGTGCCAGCAGCTTAGTGGGACTAAGATTATTCAGGACCTCCAATGAGCAGTTCTTC.